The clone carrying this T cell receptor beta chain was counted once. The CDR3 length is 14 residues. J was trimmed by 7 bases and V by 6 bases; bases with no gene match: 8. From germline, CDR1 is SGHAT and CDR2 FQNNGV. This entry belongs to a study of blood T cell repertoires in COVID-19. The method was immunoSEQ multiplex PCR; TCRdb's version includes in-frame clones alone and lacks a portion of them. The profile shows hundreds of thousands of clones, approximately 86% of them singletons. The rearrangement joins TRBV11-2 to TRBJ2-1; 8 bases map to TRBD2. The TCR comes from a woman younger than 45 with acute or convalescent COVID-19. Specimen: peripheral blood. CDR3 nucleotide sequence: TGTGCCAGCAGGAGAGCGGGAGTAGTAAATGAGCAGTTCTTC. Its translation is CASRRAGVVNEQFF.